This TCR beta chain was retrieved from a study of blood T cell repertoires in COVID-19. This clone was found a few times. Germline loops: CDR1 MDHEN, CDR2 SYDVKM. Trimming removed 4 bases from V and 3 bases from J; junction bases left unmatched: 5. CDR3 length equals 15 residues. Methods used by the authors: Scientists estimated how many nucleated cells there were by amplifying reference gene primers. Clones were read by immunoSEQ multiplex PCR, and TCRdb kept only the in-frame ones, dropping some. For V, J and clone size, that table is used; D and trimming come from the DNA. The sample yields about 150,000 clones, around 89% seen once.

This sequence joins TRBV28 and TRBJ1-4, with 7 bases that match TRBD1. The specimen sequenced was PBMCs or T cells enriched from blood (not recorded which). This receptor was identified in a woman in her 30s with acute COVID-19. CDR3 residues: CASSSPTGSNEKLFF. The CDR3 DNA sequence: TGTGCCAGCAGTTCCCCGACAGGGTCTAATGAAAAACTGTTTTTT.